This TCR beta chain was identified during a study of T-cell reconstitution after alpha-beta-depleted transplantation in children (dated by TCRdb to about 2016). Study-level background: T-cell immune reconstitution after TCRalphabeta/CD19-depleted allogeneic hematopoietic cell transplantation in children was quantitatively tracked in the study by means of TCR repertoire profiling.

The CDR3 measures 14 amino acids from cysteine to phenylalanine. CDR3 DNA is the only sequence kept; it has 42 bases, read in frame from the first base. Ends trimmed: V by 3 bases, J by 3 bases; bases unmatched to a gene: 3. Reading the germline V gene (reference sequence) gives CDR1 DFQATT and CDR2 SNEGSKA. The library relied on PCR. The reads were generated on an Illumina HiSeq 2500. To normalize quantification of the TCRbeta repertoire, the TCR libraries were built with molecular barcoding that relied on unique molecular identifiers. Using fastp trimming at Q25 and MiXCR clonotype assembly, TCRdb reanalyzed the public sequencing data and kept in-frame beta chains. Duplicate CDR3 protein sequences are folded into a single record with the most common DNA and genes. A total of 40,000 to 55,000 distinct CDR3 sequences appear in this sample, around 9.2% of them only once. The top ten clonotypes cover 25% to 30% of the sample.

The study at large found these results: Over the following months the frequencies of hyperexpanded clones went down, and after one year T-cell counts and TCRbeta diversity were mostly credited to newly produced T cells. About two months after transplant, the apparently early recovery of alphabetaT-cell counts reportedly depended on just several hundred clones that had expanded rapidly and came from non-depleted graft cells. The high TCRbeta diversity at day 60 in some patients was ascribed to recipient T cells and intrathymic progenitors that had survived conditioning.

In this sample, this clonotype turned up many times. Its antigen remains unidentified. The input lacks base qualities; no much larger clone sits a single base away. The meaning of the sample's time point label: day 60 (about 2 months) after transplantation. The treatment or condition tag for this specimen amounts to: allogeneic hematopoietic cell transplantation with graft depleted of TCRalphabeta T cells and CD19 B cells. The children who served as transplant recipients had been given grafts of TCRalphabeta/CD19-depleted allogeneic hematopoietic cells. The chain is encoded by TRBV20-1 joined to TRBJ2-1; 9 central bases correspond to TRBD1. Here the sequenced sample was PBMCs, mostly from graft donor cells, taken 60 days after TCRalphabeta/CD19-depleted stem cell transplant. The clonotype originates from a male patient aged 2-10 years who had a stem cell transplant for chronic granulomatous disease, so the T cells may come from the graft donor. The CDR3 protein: CSASLGQGYNEQFF. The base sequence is TGCAGTGCTAGTCTGGGACAGGGCTACAATGAGCAGTTCTTC.